Below are 9 T cell receptor beta chains sequenced from a single sample in a study of T-cell reconstitution after alpha-beta-depleted transplantation in children. Preparing the TCRbeta library involved the use of unique molecular identifiers. TCRdb redid the calling of the PCR reads with MiXCR, one entry per CDR3 protein. This table holds approximately 300,000 distinct CDR3 sequences, approximately 10% found once. Source: peripheral blood, taken 180 days after TCRalphabeta/CD19-depleted stem cell transplant. The receptors were gathered from a male patient between 2 and 9 years old who had a stem cell transplant for chronic granulomatous disease, so the T cells may come from the graft donor.

This clonotype occurred many times. V is TRBV10-3 and J is TRBJ2-1; perhaps TRBD1 as D (6 bases). V lost 5 bases, J lost 8 bases, and 22 bases lay in between. The CDR3 extends over 16 amino acids. Germline V CDR1 and CDR2: ENHRY, SYGVKD. The CDR3 coding sequence is TGTGCCATCAGTCGGTTAAGCGGCCAGGGGCCACATGAGCAGTTCTTC. Its translation is CAISRLSGQGPHEQFF.

In regard to this clonotype: A clone one base away is much larger, so this may be a read error. The chain recombines TRBV13 with TRBJ2-2, with TRBD1 as a possible D gene (5 bases). In germline, CDR1 is PRHDT, CDR2 FYEKMQ (reference sequence). The CDR3 contains 15 residues. As DNA, the CDR3 is TGTGCCAGCAACTTAGCAGGGTTGAGCACCGGGGAGCTGTTTTTT. The encoded protein is CASNLAGLSTGELFF.

This clonotype was detected many times. The chain has TRBV7-3 and TRBJ2-1; unclear D gene. Trimming stripped 0 bases from V and 8 bases from J, with 8 bases between. Germline assignment: CDR1 SGHTA and CDR2 FQGTGA. The CDR3 runs to 13 residues. Written as DNA, the CDR3 is TGTGCCAGCAGCTTAACGGTAGTCGATGAGCAGTTCTTC. Encoded protein: CASSLTVVDEQFF.

In the case of this clonotype: Since no conserved phenylalanine or tryptophan closes the CDR3, a read error is the likely cause. The chain has TRBV13 and TRBJ1-4; D not certain. This CDR3 spans 13 amino acids. Germline CDR1 and CDR2: PRHDT and FYEKMQ (reference sequence). V was cut by 0 bases and J by 8 bases, with 7 bases left in between. The CDR3 DNA is TGTGCCAGCAGCTTAGGCAGAAGGGAAAAACTGTTTATT. Translating gives CASSLGRREKLFI.

The V and J genes are TRBV27 and TRBJ2-3, with TRBD2 matching over 10 bases. This CDR3 is 17 amino acids long. V trimming: 3 bases; J trimming: 1 base; junction bases outside the gene matches: 7. From germline, CDR1 is MNHEY and CDR2 SMNVEV (reference sequence). In nucleotides, the CDR3 is TGTGCCAGCAGTTTGAGTCAACTAGCGGGGCGCACAGATACGCAGTATTTT. It specifies CASSLSQLAGRTDTQYF.

This clonotype was detected ten times or more. The chain joins TRBV30 to TRBJ2-1; 9 nucleotides line up with TRBD2. The junction had 9 bases not matched to a gene; V was cut back by 1 base and J by 8 bases. The CDR3 contains 15 residues. Per germline, CDR1 GTSNPN and CDR2 SVGIG (reference sequence). CDR3 DNA sequence: TGTGCCTGGAGTGCAATAGCGGGAGTGGCCGATGAGCAGTTCTTC. This translates into CAWSAIAGVADEQFF. The full variable domain, rest sourced from reference TRBV30 and TRBJ2-1, is SQTIHQWPATLVQPVGSPLSLECTVEGTSNPNLYWYRQAAGRGLQLLFYSVGIGQISSEVPQNLSASRPQDRQFILSSKKLLLSDSGFYLCAWSAIAGVADEQFFGPGTRLTVL.

This clonotype has ten or more counts. The rearrangement joins TRBV11-2 to TRBJ2-3; TRBD2 matches 7 bases. The junction had 14 bases not matched to a gene; V was cut back by 5 bases and J by 3 bases. Per germline, CDR1 SGHAT and CDR2 FQNNGV. The CDR3 loop spans 17 amino acids. The CDR3 nucleotides are TGTGCCAGCAGCAAAAAGGTTGCGGGGGTGACGACAGATACGCAGTATTTT. Encoded protein: CASSKKVAGVTTDTQYF.

This clonotype showed up many times. This chain uses TRBV27 with TRBJ1-6, with D hard to call. The CDR3 is made up of 15 amino acids. Germline V lookup: CDR1 MNHEY, CDR2 SMNVEV (reference sequence). The V gene lost 3 bases and the J gene lost 4 bases, with 10 bases spanning the gap. DNA of the CDR3: TGTGCCAGCAGTTTCAGAGACAAGTATAATTCACCCCTCCACTTT. Its translation: CASSFRDKYNSPLHF.

Ten or more counts support this clonotype. The V call is TRBV7-8, the J call TRBJ2-7, with 10 bases matching TRBD2. Germline V lookup: CDR1 SGHVS, CDR2 FQNEAQ. CDR3 length: 16 amino acids. V was clipped by 1 base and J by 3 bases; unmatched bases: 6. Written as DNA, the CDR3 is TGTGCCAGCAGCTTAGGATTGAGGACTAGCGGCTACGAGCAGTACTTC. This translates into CASSLGLRTSGYEQYF.